This T cell receptor (beta chain) was recorded in a study of cytomegalovirus exposure and HLA in healthy donors. The junction had 11 bases not matched to a gene; V was cut back by 5 bases and J by 14 bases. CDR1 and CDR2 from the germline V gene are MNHEY and SMNVEV (reference sequence). The CDR3 has 14 amino acids. Study results and caveats: Usually a TCR sequence was rare, but some public TCRs were found in many donors. The study recorded 160 or so TCR beta chains that were cytomegalovirus-associated.

This clone appeared a single time. Its cognate antigen is unknown. Each donor was nominally healthy when sampled (though unrecorded immune exposures were likely). PCR was performed using 60 Vbeta and 13 Jbeta primers. Authors' analysis steps: Approximately 86 million unique TCR beta chains, some 11 million shared, were counted in a later analysis. TCRdb's table, derived via immunoSEQ multiplex PCR, lists solely in-frame clones and lacks some. V and J calls plus clone size are reproduced from that table; the DNA served to infer D and trimming. Of roughly 88,000 clones in the sample, approximately 80% are singletons; the top ten hold approximately 5.3%.

This receptor was taken from a man in his thirties or forties in good health and CMV-seropositive. The chain joins TRBV27 to TRBJ1-6; 8 bases map to TRBD1. Input material: PBMCs. CDR3: CASSLVDRGLSLHF. CDR3 in DNA: TGTGCCAGCAGTCTGGTAGACAGGGGTTTGTCCCTCCACTTT.